The 16 T cell receptor beta chains below were found in one sample sequenced in a study of blood T cell repertoires in COVID-19. Measured with immunoSEQ multiplex PCR; TCRdb has only the in-frame clones, and not every one. The table records about 94,000 clones, approximately 84% of them present only once. The source material was peripheral blood. All receptors come from a man between 65 and 80 years old with COVID-19, enrolled during active disease.

The gene calls are TRBV3-1 (or the pseudogene TRBV3-2) and TRBJ1-1, with D possibly being TRBD1 (6 bases). The ends were cut back, 3 bases at V and 10 bases at J, with 12 bases in the middle. The CDR3 runs 12 residues. Germline V gene data show CDR1 as LGHDT and CDR2 as YNNKEL (reference sequence). The CDR3 spells CASSHTTGGAFF. In DNA, the CDR3 is TGTGCCAGCAGCCACACGACAGGCGGAGCTTTCTTT.

The rearrangement links TRBV30 to TRBJ1-2, with 10 bases aligning to TRBD1. The junction had 10 bases not matched to a gene; V was cut back by 5 bases and J by 7 bases. The germline CDR1 and CDR2 sequences are GTSNPN and SVGIG (reference sequence). The length of the CDR3 is 14 residues. The CDR3 nucleotides read TGTGCCTGGCACCGGGACAGGGGATCAAGTGGCTACACCTTC. Its protein product is CAWHRDRGSSGYTF.

This clone appeared a single time. The V and J genes are TRBV15 and TRBJ1-3; TRBD1 is a possible D gene (5 bases). CDR1 LNHNV and CDR2 YYDKDF come from the germline V gene (reference sequence). The CDR3 is 18 amino acids. Trimming took 0 bases from V and 0 from J, leaving 15 bases between them. The CDR3 protein is CATSRDGAGRASGNTIYF. CDR3 coding DNA: TGTGCCACCAGCAGAGATGGGGCAGGTCGGGCCTCTGGAAACACCATATATTTT.

V and J are TRBV5-6 and TRBJ1-2; tentative D call: TRBD1 (6 bases). Germline V gives CDR1 SGHDT, CDR2 YYEEEE. Trimming pared 0 bases from V and 8 bases from J, leaving 20 bases between. The CDR3 runs 16 residues. For the CDR3, the DNA is TGTGCCAGCAGCTTGGGAGGCGCAGGGGCCAGGTCAGGCTACACCTTC. Its translation: CASSLGGAGARSGYTF. The full variable domain, with the rest looked up from reference TRBV5-6 and TRBJ1-2, is DAGVTQSPTHLIKTRGQQVTLRCSPKSGHDTVSWYQQALGQGPQFIFQYYEEEERQRGNFPDRFSGHQFPNYSSELNVNALLLGDSALYLCASSLGGAGARSGYTFGSGTRLTVV.

This clone occurred many times. Other DNA sequences in the same sample also yield this CDR3. V gene TRBV5-1 combines with J gene TRBJ2-1, with D maybe TRBD2 (6 bases). The CDR3 covers 16 residues. The germline V and J ends were trimmed by 5 bases and 0 bases, with 15 bases remaining between them. Germline CDR1 and CDR2: SGHRS and YFSETQ. DNA for the CDR3: TGCGCCAGCAGGGTCGGCGCGGGAAGCTCCTACAATGAGCAGTTCTTC. Protein product: CASRVGAGSSYNEQFF.

The chain has TRBV6-5 and TRBJ1-2; 7 nucleotides agree with TRBD1. The CDR3 runs to 15 residues. The V gene's germline CDR1 is MNHEY and CDR2 SVGAGI. V was clipped by 7 bases and J by 3 bases; unmatched bases: 11. CDR3 amino acids: CASTKSPDRDYGYTF. The DNA for the CDR3 is TGTGCCAGCACCAAATCCCCTGACAGGGACTATGGCTACACCTTC.

The chain couples TRBV7-2 to TRBJ1-1; D may be TRBD1 (6 bases). Germline CDR1 is SGHTA and CDR2 is FQGNSA. CDR3 length: 16 amino acids. The ends were cut back, 1 base at V and 5 bases at J, with 17 bases in the middle. For the CDR3, the DNA is TGTGCCAGCAGCTTAGACGGGCGGGGGGCGCGGACTGAAGCTTTCTTT. Translating it yields CASSLDGRGARTEAFF.

In this sample, this clone turned up a few times. The chain recombines TRBV12-5 with TRBJ2-3, with D tentatively TRBD2 (6 bases). This CDR3 has 15 amino acids. Trimming pared 7 bases from V and 2 bases from J, leaving 16 bases between. In germline, CDR1 is LGHNT, CDR2 FRNRAP. For the CDR3, the DNA is TGTGCTAGTGCCGCGGCGGGGTTTAACACAGATACGCAGTATTTT. It translates to CASAAAGFNTDTQYF.

The J gene is TRBJ2-2, the V gene TRBV24-1, with no clear D. Germline V CDR1 and CDR2: KGHDR, SFDVKD. V was shortened by 1 base and J by 6 bases, with 8 bases between the two germline ends. The length of the CDR3 is 14 residues. CDR3 loop: CATSDFLVPGELFF. As DNA, the CDR3 is TGTGCCACCAGTGATTTCCTAGTTCCCGGGGAGCTGTTTTTT.

The CDR3 region has the DNA TGTGCCAGCAGTTACTCGACAGGCCCGTCCTATGGCTACACCTTC. Residues: CASSYSTGPSYGYTF. V is TRBV6-5 and J is TRBJ1-2, with D possibly matching TRBD1 (6 bases). The germline V gene has CDR1 MNHEY and CDR2 SVGAGI. V was clipped by 0 bases and J by 4 bases, with 12 bases between them. The length of the CDR3 is 15 residues.

The chain is built from TRBV6-5 and TRBJ1-1; TRBD1 might be the D (6 bases). This CDR3 spans 15 amino acids. Germline V gene lookup returns CDR1 MNHEY and CDR2 SVGAGI. Deletions cut 6 bases from V and 1 base from J, with 15 bases between. In DNA form, the CDR3 reads TGTGCCAGCAGCTTTAGACAGGCTTCGAACACTGAAGCTTTCTTT. It specifies CASSFRQASNTEAFF.

This chain connects TRBV29-1 to TRBJ2-1; 7 bases align to TRBD2. Trimming removed 7 bases from V and 0 bases from J; junction bases left unmatched: 3. The CDR3 loop spans 13 amino acids. The V gene's germline CDR1 is SQVTM and CDR2 ANQGSEA. CDR3 sequence (DNA): TGCAGCGCCCGGGACTACTCCTACAATGAGCAGTTCTTC. This encodes CSARDYSYNEQFF.

This clone was seen only a few times. A read error may produce the germline difference seen at one junction end. V gene TRBV7-9 combines with J gene TRBJ2-1; D is perhaps TRBD1 (6 bases). CDR3 length equals 12 residues. The germline gives CDR1 SEHNR, CDR2 FQNEAQ (reference sequence). The CDR3 DNA follows: TGTGCCAGCAGCCCGACAGGTGTACTGCAGGTCTTC. This gives the protein CASSPTGVLQVF.

The gene calls are TRBV4-2 and TRBJ2-5; 13 nucleotides match TRBD2. After removal of 1 base from V and 3 bases from J, the junction contained 8 bases not matched to a gene. CDR3 length: 18 amino acids. The germline gives CDR1 LGHNA, CDR2 YNFKEQ. For the CDR3, the DNA is TGTGCCAGCAGCCAAGCCCTCACCGGGACTAGCGGGAAAGAGACCCAGTACTTC. Protein: CASSQALTGTSGKETQYF.

The J gene is TRBJ1-3, the V gene TRBV18, with 7 bases that match TRBD1. In germline, CDR1 is KGHSH, CDR2 LQKENI. The CDR3 is 15 amino acids. V lost 3 bases and J lost 2; bases outside the gene matches: 4. The CDR3 nucleotides read TGTGCCAGCTCACCGATGACAGGGACTGGAAACACCATATATTTT. This encodes CASSPMTGTGNTIYF. The entire variable domain, with the rest obtained from reference TRBV18 and TRBJ1-3, is as follows: NAGVMQNPRHLVRRRGQEARLRCSPMKGHSHVYWYRQLPEEGLKFMVYLQKENIIDESGMPKERFSAEFPKEGPSILRIQQVVRGDSAAYFCASSPMTGTGNTIYFGEGSWLTVV.

The V call is TRBV19, the J call TRBJ1-5, with 8 nucleotides matching TRBD1. Germline CDR1 is LNHDA and CDR2 is SQIVND (reference sequence). Unmatched junction bases numbered 9, after V lost 5 bases and J lost 6 bases. This CDR3 contains 15 residues. Here the CDR3 DNA reads TGTGCCAGTAGTCAGGGGGCCGGTGATCTTCAGCCCCAGCATTTT. Its protein product is CASSQGAGDLQPQHF.